This record covers a single T cell receptor beta chain. Original processing notes: Estimation of nucleated cell counts was performed using reference gene primer amplification. Only in-frame clones appear in the TCRdb table, and some are missing; sequencing was by immunoSEQ multiplex PCR. V and J calls and clone size are copied from that table; D and trimming were computed from the DNA. The sample yields under 150,000 clones, 65% to 85% seen once. These data belong to a study of blood T cell repertoires in COVID-19. Study information: In each case, the material was cDNA or gDNA derived from T cells, B-cell-depleted T cells, or PBMCs.

The V gene's germline CDR1 is LGHNA and CDR2 YSLEER. Trimming cost V 0 bases and J 1 base, with 15 bases left between them. The CDR3 extends over 17 amino acids. The chain has TRBV4-3 and TRBJ1-1; D may be TRBD1 (6 bases). Sequencing used peripheral blood. The receptor comes from an elderly man with active or convalescent COVID-19. CDR3 residues: CASSQDAQGTSNTEAFF. In nucleotides, the CDR3 is TGCGCCAGCAGCCAAGATGCTCAGGGGACATCGAACACTGAAGCTTTCTTT.